Listed below are T cell receptor beta chains from one sample, sequenced in a study of T cell responses to AZD1222 COVID-19 vaccine. The table came from immunoSEQ multiplex PCR; TCRdb's copy has only in-frame clones and leaves some out. The table shows more than 150,000 clones, with roughly 94% occurring only once. This material consisted of peripheral blood, taken on day 0 of AZD1222 vaccination. The receptors were gathered from an adult in good health. Both conserved end residues are part of each CDR3.

V,J,CDR3
TRBV30,TRBJ1-1,CAWSSPGRVNTEAFF
TRBV27,TRBJ1-2,CASSSLQGPKYGYTF
TRBV30,TRBJ1-5,CAWSVYRGGNQPQHF
TRBV6-5,TRBJ1-1,CASAPKAGNTEAFF
TRBV11-2,TRBJ2-1,CASSRWGAHEQFF
TRBV7-6,TRBJ2-1,CASASGRPYNEQFF
TRBV29-1,TRBJ2-7,CSVDMDGTYEQYF
TRBV27,TRBJ2-5,CASSSDRWETQYF
TRBV30,TRBJ1-2,CAWSEQARTRYTF
TRBV29-1,TRBJ1-4,CSVSTGTVPVRLFF
TRBV18,TRBJ2-1,CASSPPGGEVYEQFF
TRBV19,TRBJ1-1,CASREGNTEAFF
TRBV19,TRBJ2-3,CASSGRPTDTQYF
TRBV29-1,TRBJ1-3,CSVGTSGNTIYF
TRBV30,TRBJ2-7,CAWTLPGREYQEQYF
TRBV2,TRBJ2-3,CASRARLAGVLDTQYF
TRBV11-2,TRBJ1-1,CASSLGTEKAFF
TRBV12-5,TRBJ2-1,CASGRPTGKDYNEQFF
TRBV5-1,TRBJ2-3,CASSSGTSGSGDTQYF
TRBV18,TRBJ1-5,CASSPGTAYSNQPQHF
TRBV5-1,TRBJ1-5,CASSLDLDQPQHF
TRBV14,TRBJ1-2,CASSQIPGEGYTF
TRBV2,TRBJ1-6,CASSQSSYNSPLHF
TRBV3-1/TRBV3-2,TRBJ2-6,CASSQEFPRLSGANVLTF
TRBV7-2,TRBJ2-1,CASSLLGTYNEQFF
TRBV11-2,TRBJ1-1,CASSPRQGMNTEAFF
TRBV5-4,TRBJ2-1,CASSPGGLAGFNEQFF
TRBV19,TRBJ1-2,CASSTAGNYGYTF
TRBV5-5,TRBJ2-2,CASSLGRQGAFIGELFF
TRBV7-3,TRBJ2-5,CASSPYRGQTETQYF
TRBV6-5,TRBJ1-6,CASRAGAKVPPLHF
TRBV29-1,TRBJ1-2,CSAEGGVGYTF
TRBV6-5,TRBJ1-5,CASTVQGVSQPQHF
TRBV7-9,TRBJ1-3,CASSTGTEGNTIYF
TRBV28,TRBJ2-7,CASSLAGGAYEQYF
TRBV5-1,TRBJ1-5,CASSWGGAGNQPQHF
TRBV27,TRBJ2-2,CASSPRGGTGELFF
TRBV30,TRBJ2-7,CAWSPGTRGNEQYF
TRBV28,TRBJ1-5,CASSLGRKRRISNQPQHF
TRBV9,TRBJ1-2,CASSVGQVERDGYTF
TRBV5-4,TRBJ1-2,CASSLDWTGVDGYTF